These 8 T cell receptor beta chains were all obtained from the same sample, sequenced in a study of blood T cells in healthy people across ages. A sample-barcoded 5' primer and a J-beta primer mix were used in a second PCR of roughly 7 to 11 cycles. TCRdb itself ran the 5' RACE reads through MiXCR, one entry per CDR3 protein. The table has 1,300,000 or so distinct CDR3 sequences, around 59% seen once; the top ten hold about 6.3%. The material sequenced was blood. The source of these receptors is a man aged 18 to 29 in good health.

The CDR3 reads CASSQDTGTVEKLFF. In DNA, the CDR3 is TGTGCCAGCAGCCAAGATACCGGGACAGTCGAAAAACTGTTTTTT. The chain is built from TRBV4-2 and TRBJ1-4, with 7 bases lining up with TRBD1. Trimming at V came to 0 bases and at J to 8 bases, leaving 6 bases not matched to a gene. Per germline, CDR1 LGHNA and CDR2 YNFKEQ. The CDR3 totals 15 residues.

The chain has TRBV4-1 and TRBJ1-1; no clear D. Trimming shortened V by 4 bases and J by 6 bases, and 12 bases separated the two germline ends. The length of the CDR3 is 13 residues. From germline, CDR1 is MGHRA and CDR2 YSYEKL. The CDR3 DNA is TGCGCCAGCAGCCGAATTTTAGGAGCTGAAGCTTTCTTT. Residues: CASSRILGAEAFF.

This chain uses TRBV10-2 with TRBJ1-1; the D is unclear. CDR3 length equals 15 residues. The germline V gene encodes CDR1 WSHSY and CDR2 SAAADI. V shed 3 bases and J shed 0 bases, with 11 bases lying between them. The CDR3 DNA sequence: TGCGCCAGCAGTGACCGAGGGCCAATGAACACTGAAGCTTTCTTT. Amino acids: CASSDRGPMNTEAFF.

The rearrangement uses TRBV27 and TRBJ2-1; a weak D match, TRBD1 (5 bases). Germline V gene sequence: CDR1 MNHEY, CDR2 SMNVEV (reference sequence). The V end lost 3 bases, the J end lost 4 bases, and 10 bases lay between the germline ends. CDR3 length: 14 amino acids. This CDR3 is CASSFQGAYNEQFF. The DNA for the CDR3 is TGTGCCAGCAGTTTCCAGGGTGCGTACAATGAGCAGTTCTTC.

The chain is built from TRBV7-6 and TRBJ2-7; 12 bases are shared with TRBD2. V lost 1 base and J lost 6; bases outside the gene matches: 4. CDR3 length equals 15 residues. The germline CDR1 and CDR2 sequences are SGHVS and FNYEAQ. The CDR3 bases are TGTGCCAGCAGCTTAGGGCTAGCGGGAGGGTTCGAGCAGTACTTC. Translation: CASSLGLAGGFEQYF.

V gene TRBV7-6 combines with J gene TRBJ2-1; D tentatively fits TRBD1 or TRBD2 (5 bases each). The CDR3 length is 17 residues. Looked up from germline, CDR1 is SGHVS and CDR2 is FNYEAQ. The ends were cut back, 0 bases at V and 5 bases at J, with 17 bases in the middle. CDR3 sequence (DNA): TGTGCCAGCAGCTTAGCGCTTGAGGGGCGGAATGACAATGAGCAGTTCTTC. It codes for CASSLALEGRNDNEQFF.

The chain carries TRBV6-5 and TRBJ1-4; 9 bases are shared with TRBD1. From germline, CDR1 is MNHEY and CDR2 SVGAGI. The CDR3 spans 19 residues. The ends lost 2 bases at V and 0 bases at J; junction bases unmatched: 10. The CDR3 loop is CASSYGLRGTGSTNEKLFF. DNA of the CDR3: TGTGCCAGCAGTTACGGGTTGCGTGGGACAGGGTCAACTAATGAAAAACTGTTTTTT.

This CDR3 reads CSVYHTGGHEQYF. The CDR3 coding sequence is TGCAGCGTTTACCACACAGGGGGCCACGAGCAGTACTTC. This sequence joins TRBV29-1 and TRBJ2-7; 9 bases are shared with TRBD1. The CDR3 runs to 13 residues. Per germline, CDR1 SQVTM and CDR2 ANQGSEA. V trimming: 5 bases; J trimming: 5 bases; junction bases outside the gene matches: 7.